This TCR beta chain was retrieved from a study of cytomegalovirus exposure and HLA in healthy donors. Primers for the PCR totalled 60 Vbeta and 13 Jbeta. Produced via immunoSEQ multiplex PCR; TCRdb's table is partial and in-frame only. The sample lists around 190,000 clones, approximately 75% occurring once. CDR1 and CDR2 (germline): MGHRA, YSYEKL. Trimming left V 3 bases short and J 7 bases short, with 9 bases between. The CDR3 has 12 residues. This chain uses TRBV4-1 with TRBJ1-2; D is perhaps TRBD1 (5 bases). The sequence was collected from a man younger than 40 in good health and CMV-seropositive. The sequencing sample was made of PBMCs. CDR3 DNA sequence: TGCGCCAGCAGCCACGGAGGGGCTGGCTACACCTTC. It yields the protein CASSHGGAGYTF.